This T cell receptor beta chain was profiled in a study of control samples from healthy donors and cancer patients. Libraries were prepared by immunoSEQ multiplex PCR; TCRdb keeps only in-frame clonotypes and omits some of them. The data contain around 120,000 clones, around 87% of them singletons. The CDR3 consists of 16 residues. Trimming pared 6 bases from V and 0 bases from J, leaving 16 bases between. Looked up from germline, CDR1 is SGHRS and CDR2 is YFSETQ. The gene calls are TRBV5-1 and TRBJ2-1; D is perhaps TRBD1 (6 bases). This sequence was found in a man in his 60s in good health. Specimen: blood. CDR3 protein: CASTPTGQSSYNEQFF. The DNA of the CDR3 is TGCGCCAGCACCCCGACAGGCCAAAGCTCCTACAATGAGCAGTTCTTC. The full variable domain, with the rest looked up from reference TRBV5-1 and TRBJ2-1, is KAGVTQTPRYLIKTRGQQVTLSCSPISGHRSVSWYQQTPGQGLQFLFEYFSETQRNKGNFPGRFSGRQFSNSRSEMNVSTLELGDSALYLCASTPTGQSSYNEQFFGPGTRLTVL.